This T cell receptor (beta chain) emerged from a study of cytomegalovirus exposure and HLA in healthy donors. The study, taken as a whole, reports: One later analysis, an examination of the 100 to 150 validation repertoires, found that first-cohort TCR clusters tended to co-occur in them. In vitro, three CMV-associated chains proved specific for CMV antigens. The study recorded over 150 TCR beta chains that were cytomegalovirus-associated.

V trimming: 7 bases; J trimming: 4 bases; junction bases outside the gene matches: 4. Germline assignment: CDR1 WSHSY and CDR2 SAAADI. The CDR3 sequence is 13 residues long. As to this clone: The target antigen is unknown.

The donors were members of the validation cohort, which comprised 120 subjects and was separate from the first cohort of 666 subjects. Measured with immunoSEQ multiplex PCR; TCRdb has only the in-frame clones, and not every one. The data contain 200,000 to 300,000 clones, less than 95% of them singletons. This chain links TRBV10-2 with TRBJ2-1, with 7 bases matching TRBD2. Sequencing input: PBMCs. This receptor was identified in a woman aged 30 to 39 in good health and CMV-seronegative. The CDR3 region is CASNGGNYNEQFF. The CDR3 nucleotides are TGCGCCAGCAACGGGGGGAATTACAATGAGCAGTTCTTC.